The clone carrying this T cell receptor beta chain was picked up many times. Its cognate antigen is unknown. TCRdb passed the RT-PCR reads through MiXCR, listing each CDR3 protein once. The repertoire holds under 500,000 distinct CDR3 sequences, with over 9.5% as singletons. These data are taken from a study of response to subunit inactivated influenza vaccine. Study-wide results and caveats: Each seasonal flu vaccination may recruit only limited new T cells, authors suggested.

The germline V and J ends were trimmed by 7 bases and 8 bases, with 15 bases remaining between them. CDR1 is LGHDT and CDR2 is YNNKEL in the germline V gene (reference sequence). There are 13 residues in the CDR3. This specimen consisted of PBMCs from blood, obtained about 40 days after vaccination. J is TRBJ2-1 and V is TRBV3-1; D may be TRBD1 or TRBD2 (5 bases each). The receptor comes from a man in his fifties who received an inactivated influenza vaccine. DNA for the CDR3: TGTGCCAGCACCGGGACGGTGGAGGATGAGCAGTTCTTC. It translates to CASTGTVEDEQFF.